This T cell receptor (beta chain) is from a study of shared clonotypes between healthy human individuals. Study-wide points: An expected dependence of interdonor clonotype sharing on sequencing depth was noted.

Original data processing: Filtering differed because ImmunoSEQ produced junction-only sequences that carried no quality scores. Assay: immunoSEQ multiplex PCR; the TCRdb copy retains only in-frame clones and omits some. That table furnishes V, J and clone size, whereas the DNA furnished D and trimming. Seen here are about 490,000 clones, almost 80% observed once, and the top ten hold around 13%. Comment on this clone: Its antigen remains unknown.

The CDR3 sequence is 13 residues long. Trimming took 4 bases from V and 5 from J; bases not matched to a gene: 2. The germline V gene has CDR1 WSHSY and CDR2 SAAADI. The receptor comes from a woman in her thirties or forties in good health. Some clones in this sample may be carry-over from other donors' samples. The gene calls are TRBV10-2 and TRBJ2-1; 7 nucleotides align to TRBD2. Material for sequencing was PBMCs. For the CDR3, the DNA is TGCGCCAGCAGTGGGCTAGCGGACAATGAGCAGTTCTTC. This translates into CASSGLADNEQFF.